Below are 2 T cell receptor beta chains sequenced from a single sample in a study of cytomegalovirus exposure and HLA in healthy donors (dated 2017 in TCRdb). The protocol used for the library was the immunoSEQ multiplex PCR assay. The multiplex PCR relied on a mix of 60 forward primers for TCR Vbeta segments and 13 reverse primers for TCR Jbeta segments. In its TCRdb copy, this immuneACCESS table keeps in-frame sequences only and misses some clones. Where compared with another copy, unresolved V genes explain less than half of these, and the others have no known cause. Within this sample are around 94,000 clones, with 60% to 80% of them counted one time only. Of the sample, roughly 19% is held by the ten largest clones. Sequenced: PBMCs. All receptors derive from a woman aged 60-70 years in good health and CMV-seropositive.

The chain combines TRBV13 with TRBJ1-2; the D gene is possibly TRBD1 (5 bases). Germline V gene data show CDR1 as PRHDT and CDR2 as FYEKMQ (reference sequence). V was clipped by 2 bases and J by 2 bases, with 6 bases between them. CDR3 length: 13 amino acids. The CDR3 protein is CASSLPGNYGYTF. Written as DNA, the CDR3 is TGTGCCAGCAGCTTACCAGGGAACTATGGCTACACCTTC.

V usage is TRBV5-1 and J usage is TRBJ1-1; 9 bases align to TRBD1. Germline values: CDR1 SGHRS, CDR2 YFSETQ. V lost 3 bases, J lost 4 bases, and 7 bases stayed unmatched. The CDR3 has 15 residues. CDR3 DNA: TGCGCCAGCAGCTCAGCCCAGACAGGGGGCACTGAAGCTTTCTTT. Its protein product is CASSSAQTGGTEAFF.